One sample yielded the 21 T cell receptor beta chains listed below, sequenced in a study of T cells after yellow fever vaccination. Via MiXCR, TCRdb re-called the 5' RACE reads, giving one row per CDR3 protein. The data show 350,000 or so distinct CDR3 sequences, roughly 8.3% seen once. The material sequenced was PBMCs, taken about 41 days after the first yellow fever vaccination. The receptors were gathered from a man younger than 30 who received the YFV17D yellow fever vaccine.

The genes are TRBV11-2 and TRBJ2-5; D possibly corresponds to TRBD1 (5 bases). Trimming cost V 3 bases and J 2 bases, with 22 bases left between them. There are 18 residues in the CDR3. Germline values: CDR1 SGHAT, CDR2 FQNNGV. The CDR3 nucleotides read TGTGCCAGCAGCTTTTCACTTGATGGGGCAGGCCTTCAAGAGACCCAGTACTTC. Residues: CASSFSLDGAGLQETQYF.

This clonotype has just a few counts. The chain combines TRBV20-1 with TRBJ2-7, with D tentatively TRBD1 (7 bases). CDR1 and CDR2 (germline): DFQATT, SNEGSKA (reference sequence). Trimming removed 0 bases from V and 2 bases from J, with 14 bases in between. The CDR3 sequence is 15 residues long. The CDR3 nucleotides read TGCAGTGCTAGAGATACGGGCAGGGGGGCCTACGAGCAGTACTTC. Its translation is CSARDTGRGAYEQYF.

V usage is TRBV5-1 and J usage is TRBJ1-6; D is uncertain. Germline CDR1 and CDR2: SGHRS and YFSETQ. CDR3 size: 14 residues. V lost 0 bases and J 6 bases, leaving 7 bases between the germline ends. The CDR3 coding sequence is TGCGCCAGCAGCTTGGATTGGGGTAATTCACCCCTCCACTTT. Its translation is CASSLDWGNSPLHF.

This clonotype has just a few counts. The chain uses TRBV3-1 and TRBJ2-5; 9 bases are a match to TRBD1. V trimming: 4 bases; J trimming: 4 bases; junction bases outside the gene matches: 10. This CDR3 is 16 amino acids long. CDR1 is LGHDT and CDR2 is YNNKEL in the germline V gene (reference sequence). The CDR3 nucleotides are TGTGCCAGCAGCCTCTCAGGGACAGGGATCGGAGAGACCCAGTACTTC. Translating it yields CASSLSGTGIGETQYF.

The rearrangement uses TRBV20-1 and TRBJ2-7, with 8 bases that match TRBD1. This CDR3 has 12 residues. The germline V gene has CDR1 DFQATT and CDR2 SNEGSKA (reference sequence). Losses at the gene ends were 6 bases for V and 4 bases for J; bases not matched to a gene: 5. CDR3 amino acids: CSAEGQDYEQYF. The CDR3, as DNA: TGCAGTGCGGAGGGACAGGATTACGAGCAGTACTTC.

This clonotype was seen at least ten times. The gene calls are TRBV24-1 and TRBJ2-3; 9 bases match TRBD2. This CDR3 has 15 residues. Per germline, CDR1 KGHDR and CDR2 SFDVKD. The V segment lost 4 bases and the J segment 5 bases; nucleotides outside the gene matches: 6. CDR3 sequence reads: CATSEGGGGGDTQYF. The CDR3 DNA reads as TGTGCCACCAGTGAGGGCGGGGGGGGAGGAGATACGCAGTATTTT.

In this sample, this clonotype turned up a few times. The J gene is TRBJ2-5, the V gene TRBV29-1; 9 bases are shared with TRBD2. The CDR3 is made up of 18 amino acids. V gave up 3 bases and J gave up 4 bases; unmatched junction bases: 18. Germline values: CDR1 SQVTM, CDR2 ANQGSEA. The CDR3 sequence is CSVDPSGRGGFGGETQYF. In nucleotides, the CDR3 is TGCAGCGTTGACCCCTCAGGGCGGGGGGGCTTTGGCGGAGAGACCCAGTACTTC. Supplemented by reference TRBV29-1 and TRBJ2-5, the full variable domain reads SAVISQKPSRDICQRGTSLTIQCQVDSQVTMMFWYRQQPGQSLTLIATANQGSEATYESGFVIDKFPISRPNLTFSTLTVSNMSPEDSSIYLCSVDPSGRGGFGGETQYFGPGTRLLVL.

J is TRBJ1-1 and V is TRBV3-1, with D possibly TRBD1 on 5 matching bases. Germline CDR1 LGHDT, CDR2 YNNKEL (reference sequence). The V gene lost 7 bases and the J gene lost 0 bases, with 18 bases spanning the gap. The CDR3 sequence is 16 residues long. For the CDR3, the DNA is TGTGCCAGCAACAACGGGTATCGGGGGGTGAACACTGAAGCTTTCTTT. It encodes CASNNGYRGVNTEAFF.

This clonotype was found a few times. V is TRBV7-9 and J is TRBJ1-1, with TRBD1 identical over 7 bases. CDR3 length equals 15 residues. Germline V lookup: CDR1 SEHNR, CDR2 FQNEAQ (reference sequence). V trimming: 1 base; J trimming: 5 bases; junction bases outside the gene matches: 7. CDR3 sequence (DNA): TGTGCCAGCAGCTTAGTGAGTGACAGGGAAACTGAAGCTTTCTTT. Translation: CASSLVSDRETEAFF.

This clonotype was found a few times. This chain joins TRBV12-3 or TRBV12-4 and TRBJ2-7; no definite D call. The CDR3 has 12 amino acids. Deletions cut 3 bases from V and 6 bases from J, with 9 bases between. CDR3 nucleotides: TGTGCCAGCAGTTTTGCGGTTTTCGAGCAGTACTTC. This sequence encodes CASSFAVFEQYF.

The genes are TRBV7-9 and TRBJ2-2; no clear D gene. Per the germline V gene, CDR1 is SEHNR and CDR2 is FQNEAQ (reference sequence). V lost 5 bases and J 7 bases, leaving 14 bases between the germline ends. The CDR3 runs 14 residues. The CDR3 nucleotides are TGTGCCAGCAGCCCGCGACGGACCGGCGGGGAGCTGTTTTTT. It translates to CASSPRRTGGELFF.

This clonotype was found a few times. The rearrangement uses TRBV11-1 and TRBJ2-6; D gene uncertain. There are 18 residues in the CDR3. Looked up from germline, CDR1 is SGHAT and CDR2 is FQDESV (reference sequence). Trimming pared 5 bases from V and 0 bases from J, leaving 17 bases between. The CDR3 loop reads CASSPGWVTSSGANVLTF. CDR3 nucleotides: TGTGCCAGCAGCCCGGGCTGGGTGACGAGCTCTGGGGCCAACGTCCTGACTTTC.

This clonotype has only a few counts. DNA of the CDR3: TGTGCCAGCAGTTCCCCGCTAGAGGCCGGGGAGCTGTTTTTT. Translated, it gives CASSSPLEAGELFF. The rearrangement joins TRBV6-2 or TRBV6-3 to TRBJ2-2; D gene uncertain. The V end was cut by 4 bases, the J end by 6 bases, with 12 bases between. Germline assignment: CDR1 MNHEY and CDR2 SVGEGT. The CDR3 has 14 residues.

The chain joins TRBV2 to TRBJ2-3; D is perhaps TRBD2 (5 bases). Germline lookup yields CDR1 SNHLY and CDR2 FYNNEI. Trimming pared 7 bases from V and 4 bases from J, leaving 15 bases between. The CDR3 contains 14 residues. Here the CDR3 reads CASILTSSPDTQYF. DNA of the CDR3: TGTGCCAGCATCCTAACTAGTAGCCCAGATACGCAGTATTTT.

The rearrangement uses TRBV5-5 and TRBJ2-7; a possible D gene is TRBD2 (5 bases). Germline CDR1 and CDR2: SGHKS and YYEKEE (reference sequence). V was pared by 3 bases and J by 3 bases, with 19 bases between. The CDR3 loop spans 16 amino acids. DNA of the CDR3: TGTGCCAGCAGCTCCGCTGTGACAAGGACTTTCTACGAGCAGTACTTC. Amino acids: CASSSAVTRTFYEQYF.

This rearrangement joins TRBV5-1 to TRBJ2-3; D is unresolved. V was trimmed by 3 bases and J by 6 bases, leaving 14 bases between them. The CDR3 extends over 14 amino acids. From germline, CDR1 is SGHRS and CDR2 YFSETQ. Written as DNA, the CDR3 is TGCGCCAGCAGCTCGGGTTCGCCCACTGATACGCAGTATTTT. Translating it yields CASSSGSPTDTQYF.

This clonotype was counted between two and nine times. This rearrangement joins TRBV5-1 to TRBJ2-5; 11 bases match TRBD1. CDR3 length: 20 amino acids. Germline CDR1 reads SGHRS; CDR2 reads YFSETQ. V was pared by 2 bases and J by 4 bases, with 19 bases of the junction left unmatched. The CDR3 DNA follows: TGCGCCAGCAGCTTAAACCCCCGGGACAGGGGGAAATTGGTGGGAGAGACCCAGTACTTC. Amino acid sequence: CASSLNPRDRGKLVGETQYF. The full variable domain, its missing parts supplied by reference TRBV5-1 and TRBJ2-5, is KAGVTQTPRYLIKTRGQQVTLSCSPISGHRSVSWYQQTPGQGLQFLFEYFSETQRNKGNFPGRFSGRQFSNSRSEMNVSTLELGDSALYLCASSLNPRDRGKLVGETQYFGPGTRLLVL.

The chain has TRBV27 and TRBJ2-7, with D possibly matching TRBD1 (5 bases). The germline CDR1 and CDR2 sequences are MNHEY and SMNVEV (reference sequence). Trimming pared 6 bases from V and 3 bases from J, leaving 12 bases between. The CDR3 loop spans 13 amino acids. The CDR3 sequence: CASRSRTSYEQYF. The CDR3 DNA follows: TGTGCCAGCAGGTCGCGGACAAGCTACGAGCAGTACTTC.

This chain connects TRBV5-1 to TRBJ2-7, with 9 positions matching TRBD2. The CDR3 length is 15 residues. V was pared by 4 bases and J by 3 bases, with 8 bases of the junction left unmatched. Germline V CDR1 and CDR2: SGHRS, YFSETQ. The CDR3 sequence: CASSRRGGESYEQYF. The CDR3 DNA sequence: TGCGCCAGCAGCCGGCGGGGGGGCGAAAGCTACGAGCAGTACTTC.

The chain recombines TRBV9 with TRBJ1-2; possibly TRBD1 for D (6 bases). The CDR3 length is 14 residues. The V and J ends lost 5 bases and 3 bases respectively, with 14 bases between them. Germline CDR1 and CDR2: SGDLS and YYNGEE. CDR3 region: CASSAPGEHYGYTF. CDR3 bases: TGTGCCAGCAGTGCTCCAGGGGAGCACTATGGCTACACCTTC.

V gene TRBV6-5 combines with J gene TRBJ2-5; a weak D match, TRBD2 (7 bases). The CDR3 is made up of 15 amino acids. The V gene lost 2 bases and the J gene lost 5 bases, with 15 bases spanning the gap. CDR1 is MNHEY, CDR2 SVGAGI, per germline. The CDR3 nucleotides read TGTGCCAGCAGTTACACGGGGGGCTTGGGTGAGACCCAGTACTTC. Translated, it gives CASSYTGGLGETQYF.